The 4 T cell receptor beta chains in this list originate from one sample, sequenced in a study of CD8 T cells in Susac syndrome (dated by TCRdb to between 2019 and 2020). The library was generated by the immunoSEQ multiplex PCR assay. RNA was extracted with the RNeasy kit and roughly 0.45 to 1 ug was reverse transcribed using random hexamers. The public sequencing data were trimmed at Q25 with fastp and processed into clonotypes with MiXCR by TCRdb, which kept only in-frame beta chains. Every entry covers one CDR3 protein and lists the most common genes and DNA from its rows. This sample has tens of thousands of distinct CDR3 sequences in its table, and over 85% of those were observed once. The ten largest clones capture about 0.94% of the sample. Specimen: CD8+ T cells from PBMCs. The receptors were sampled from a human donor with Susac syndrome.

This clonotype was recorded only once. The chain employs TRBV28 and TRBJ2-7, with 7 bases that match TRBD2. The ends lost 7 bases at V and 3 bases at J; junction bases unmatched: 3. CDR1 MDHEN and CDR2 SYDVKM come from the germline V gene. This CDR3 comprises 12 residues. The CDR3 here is CASKTSYYEQYF. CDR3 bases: TGTGCCAGCAAGACTAGCTACTACGAGCAGTACTTC.

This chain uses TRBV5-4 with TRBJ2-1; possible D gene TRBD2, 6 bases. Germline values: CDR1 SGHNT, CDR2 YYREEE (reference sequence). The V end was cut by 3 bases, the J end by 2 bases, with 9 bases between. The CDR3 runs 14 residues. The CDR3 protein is CASSSGLPYNEQFF. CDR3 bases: TGTGCCAGCAGCTCCGGACTACCCTACAATGAGCAGTTCTTC. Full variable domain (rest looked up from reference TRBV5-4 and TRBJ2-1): ETGVTQSPTHLIKTRGQQVTLRCSSQSGHNTVSWYQQALGQGPQFIFQYYREEENGRGNFPPRFSGLQFPNYSSELNVNALELDDSALYLCASSSGLPYNEQFFGPGTRLTVL.

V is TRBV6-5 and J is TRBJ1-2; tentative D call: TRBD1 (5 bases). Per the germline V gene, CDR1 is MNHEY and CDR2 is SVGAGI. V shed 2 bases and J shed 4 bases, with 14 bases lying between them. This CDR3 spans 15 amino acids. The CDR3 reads CASSYDAGKSYGYTF. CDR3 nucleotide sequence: TGTGCCAGCAGTTACGATGCAGGGAAGAGCTATGGCTACACCTTC.

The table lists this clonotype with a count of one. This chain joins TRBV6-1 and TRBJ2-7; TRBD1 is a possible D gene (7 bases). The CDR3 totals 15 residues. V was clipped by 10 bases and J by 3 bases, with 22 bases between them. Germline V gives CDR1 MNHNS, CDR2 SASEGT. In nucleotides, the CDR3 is TGTGCCAACAGGGGAGTGGGTCAGGAGGGCTACGAGCAGTACTTC. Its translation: CANRGVGQEGYEQYF.